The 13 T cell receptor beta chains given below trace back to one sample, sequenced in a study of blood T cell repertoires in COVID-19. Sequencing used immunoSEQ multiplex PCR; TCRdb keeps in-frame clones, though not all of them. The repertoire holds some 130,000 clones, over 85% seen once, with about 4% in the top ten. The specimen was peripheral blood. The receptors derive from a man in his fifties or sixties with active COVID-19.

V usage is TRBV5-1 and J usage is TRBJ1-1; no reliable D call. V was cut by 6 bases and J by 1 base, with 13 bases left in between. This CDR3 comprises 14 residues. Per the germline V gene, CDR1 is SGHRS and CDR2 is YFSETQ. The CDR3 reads CASKRREGNTEAFF. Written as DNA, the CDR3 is TGCGCCAGCAAGCGCCGGGAAGGGAACACTGAAGCTTTCTTT. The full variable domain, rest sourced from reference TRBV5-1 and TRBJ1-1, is KAGVTQTPRYLIKTRGQQVTLSCSPISGHRSVSWYQQTPGQGLQFLFEYFSETQRNKGNFPGRFSGRQFSNSRSEMNVSTLELGDSALYLCASKRREGNTEAFFGQGTRLTVV.

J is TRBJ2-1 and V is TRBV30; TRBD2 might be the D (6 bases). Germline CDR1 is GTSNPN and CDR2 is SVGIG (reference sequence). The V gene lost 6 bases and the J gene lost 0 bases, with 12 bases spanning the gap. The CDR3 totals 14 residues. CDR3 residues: CACLLRGSYNEQFF. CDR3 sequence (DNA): TGTGCCTGCCTGTTGCGGGGCTCCTACAATGAGCAGTTCTTC.

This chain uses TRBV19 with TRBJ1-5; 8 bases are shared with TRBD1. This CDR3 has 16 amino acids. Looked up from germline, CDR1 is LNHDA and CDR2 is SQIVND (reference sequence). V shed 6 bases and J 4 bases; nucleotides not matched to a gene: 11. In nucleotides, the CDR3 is TGTGCCAGTAGCACCATCGACAGGGGTGGAAATCAGCCCCAGCATTTT. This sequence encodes CASSTIDRGGNQPQHF.

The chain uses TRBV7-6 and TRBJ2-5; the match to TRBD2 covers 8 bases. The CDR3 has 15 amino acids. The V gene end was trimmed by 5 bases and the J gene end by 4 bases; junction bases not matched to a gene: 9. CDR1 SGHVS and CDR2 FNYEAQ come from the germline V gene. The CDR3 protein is CASSQFAGGVETQYF. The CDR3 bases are TGTGCCAGCAGCCAGTTTGCGGGGGGAGTAGAGACCCAGTACTTC.

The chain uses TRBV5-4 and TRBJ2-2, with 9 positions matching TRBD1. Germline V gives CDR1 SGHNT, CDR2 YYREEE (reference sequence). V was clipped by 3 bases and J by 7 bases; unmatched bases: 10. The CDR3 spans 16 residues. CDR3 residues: CASSYPGQGAVGELFF. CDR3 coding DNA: TGTGCCAGCAGCTACCCGGGACAGGGTGCCGTCGGGGAGCTGTTTTTT.

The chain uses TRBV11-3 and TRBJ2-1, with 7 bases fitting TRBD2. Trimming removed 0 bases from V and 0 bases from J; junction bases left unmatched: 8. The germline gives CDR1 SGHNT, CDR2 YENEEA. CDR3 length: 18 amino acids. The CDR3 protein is CASSLDREAGVSYNEQFF. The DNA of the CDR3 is TGTGCCAGCAGCTTAGACAGGGAGGCGGGAGTCTCCTACAATGAGCAGTTCTTC.

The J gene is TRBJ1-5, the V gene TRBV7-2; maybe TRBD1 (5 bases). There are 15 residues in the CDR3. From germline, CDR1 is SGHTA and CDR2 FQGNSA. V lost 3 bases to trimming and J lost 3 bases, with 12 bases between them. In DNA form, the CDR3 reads TGTGCCAGCAGCTTCGCAGGGAGGGACAATCAGCCCCAGCATTTT. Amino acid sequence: CASSFAGRDNQPQHF.

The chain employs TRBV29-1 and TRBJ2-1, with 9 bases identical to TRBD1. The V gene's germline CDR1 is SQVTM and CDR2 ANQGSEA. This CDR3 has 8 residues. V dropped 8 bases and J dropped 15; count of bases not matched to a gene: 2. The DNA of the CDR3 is TGCAGCTTACAGGGGGCGTTCTTC. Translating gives CSLQGAFF.

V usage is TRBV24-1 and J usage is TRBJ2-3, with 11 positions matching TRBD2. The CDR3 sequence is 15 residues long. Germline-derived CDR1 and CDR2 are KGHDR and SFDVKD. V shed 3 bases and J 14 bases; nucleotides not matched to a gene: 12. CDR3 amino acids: CATSDTGTSGETRYF. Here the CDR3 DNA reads TGTGCCACCAGTGATACGGGGACTAGCGGAGAGACCCGGTATTTT.

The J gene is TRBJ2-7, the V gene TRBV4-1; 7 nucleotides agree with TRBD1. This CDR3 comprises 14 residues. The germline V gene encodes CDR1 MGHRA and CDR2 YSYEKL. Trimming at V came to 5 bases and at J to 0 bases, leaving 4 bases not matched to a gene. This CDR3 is CASSEDRSSYEQYF. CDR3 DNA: TGCGCCAGCAGCGAGGACAGGAGCTCCTACGAGCAGTACTTC.

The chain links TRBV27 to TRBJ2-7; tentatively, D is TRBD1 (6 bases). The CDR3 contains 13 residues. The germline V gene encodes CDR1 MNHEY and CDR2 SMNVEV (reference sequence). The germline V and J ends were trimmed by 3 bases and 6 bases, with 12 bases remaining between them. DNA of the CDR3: TGTGCCAGCAGTTTTCAGGGGTACGGCGAGCAGTACTTC. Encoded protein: CASSFQGYGEQYF.

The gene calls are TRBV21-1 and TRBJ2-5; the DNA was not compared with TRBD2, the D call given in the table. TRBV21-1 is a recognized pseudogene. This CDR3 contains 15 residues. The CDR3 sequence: CASRPSGRPQETQYF. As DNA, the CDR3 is TGTGCCAGCAGACCTAGCGGGAGGCCTCAAGAGACCCAGTACTTC.

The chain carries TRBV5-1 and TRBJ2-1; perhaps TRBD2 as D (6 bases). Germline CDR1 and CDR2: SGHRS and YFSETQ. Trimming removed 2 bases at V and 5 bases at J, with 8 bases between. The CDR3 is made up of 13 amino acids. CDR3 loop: CASSFRRDNEQFF. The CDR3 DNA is TGCGCCAGCAGCTTTCGGAGGGACAATGAGCAGTTCTTC.